This T cell receptor (beta chain) was found in a study of PD-L1 blockade in urothelial cancer. Study conclusions and caveats: Having blood TCR clonality under the median before treatment predicted better survival.

The time point: pretreatment peripheral blood. Pretreatment and on-treatment samples were taken, numbering 1 to 8 per patient. Synthetically made TCR analog templates were put into each PCR as spikes. The table came from immunoSEQ multiplex PCR; TCRdb's copy has only in-frame clones and leaves some out. The table lists fewer than 100,000 clones, approximately 86% of them singletons. With regard to this clone: The antigen is unknown.

V shed 8 bases and J 6 bases; nucleotides not matched to a gene: 14. This CDR3 has 15 amino acids. The germline V gene has CDR1 MDHEN and CDR2 SYDVKM. The sequence was obtained from a man aged 35 to 55 with urothelial cancer. The chain joins TRBV28 to TRBJ2-7; 9 nucleotides line up with TRBD1. Sequenced material: PBMCs, taken around atezolizumab (anti-PD-L1) treatment. In nucleotides, the CDR3 is TGTGCCAGCCGGTCGTTCGGGACAGGGTCGGGCGAGCAGTACTTC. It specifies CASRSFGTGSGEQYF.